Listed below are T cell receptor beta chains from one sample, sequenced in a study of blood T cell repertoires in COVID-19. Assay used: immunoSEQ multiplex PCR; TCRdb lists only in-frame clones, some missing. The top ten hold 0.6% of the sample, which has more than 400,000 clones, less than 95% seen once. Input material: PBMCs or T cells enriched from blood (not recorded which). These receptors were collected from a man between 18 and 29 years old who had recovered from COVID-19. CDR3s include the opening cysteine and the closing phenylalanine or tryptophan. A D gene is named only where the DNA matches it firmly. Rows may omit the clone size; those that give it use once, few, many or a size class.

j_call d_call clone_size v_call cdr3_nt cdr3_aa
TRBJ1-5 NA NA TRBV28 TGTGCCAGCAGCCTAATAAACAGGGCTGGCAATCAGCCCCAGCATTTT CASSLINRAGNQPQHF
TRBJ2-7 NA NA TRBV27 TGTGCCAGCAGTACTGTCCTGGGGGCATCCTACGAGCAGTACTTC CASSTVLGASYEQYF
TRBJ2-1 TRBD2 NA TRBV19 TGTGCCAGTAGTATACTAGCGGGGAATGGGTACAATGAGCAGTTCTTC CASSILAGNGYNEQFF
TRBJ1-2 TRBD1 NA TRBV6-5 TGTGCCAGCAGGCTGACAGGGCAGAACTATGGCTACACCTTC CASRLTGQNYGYTF
TRBJ2-7 TRBD2 NA TRBV7-8 TGTGCCAGCAGCTTAGTGGCGGGAGGGACCTACGAGCAGTACTTC CASSLVAGGTYEQYF
TRBJ1-2 TRBD1 NA TRBV9 TGTGCCAGCAGCGTAGAAACAGGGGCTAACTATGGCTACACCTTC CASSVETGANYGYTF
TRBJ2-5 NA NA TRBV30 TGTGCCTGCCCACGTCTTGAGTACTCGGAGACCCAGTACTTC CACPRLEYSETQYF
TRBJ2-1 TRBD2 NA TRBV28 TGTGCCAGCAGTTTCCCTGCGACTAGCCTTGGGGCTGAGCAGTTCTTC CASSFPATSLGAEQFF
TRBJ2-7 TRBD2 NA TRBV25-1 TGTGCCAGCAGACTAGCGGGAGGCAACGAGCAGTACTTC CASRLAGGNEQYF
TRBJ1-2 NA NA TRBV3-1/TRBV3-2 TGTGCCAGCAGCCAAGGTCTGTCAGGGGTTAACTATGGCTACACCTTC CASSQGLSGVNYGYTF
TRBJ1-1 NA NA TRBV5-1 TGCGCCAGCAGCTTTCTAGACAGGAACACTGAAGCTTTCTTT CASSFLDRNTEAFF
TRBJ2-3 NA NA TRBV5-5 TGTGCCAGCACCTTCTCCGACAGCCTCACAGATACGCAGTATTTT CASTFSDSLTDTQYF
TRBJ2-7 TRBD2 NA TRBV19 TGTGCCAGTAGTATTACCCTAGCGGGAGGTTCTTACGAGCAGTACTTC CASSITLAGGSYEQYF
TRBJ2-5 NA NA TRBV18 TGTGCCAGCTCACCACCTGTGAGAGAGACCCAGTACTTC CASSPPVRETQYF
TRBJ1-4 NA NA TRBV28 TGTGCCAGCAGTCCCCCTATGCGAGGCCGGAATGAAAAACTGTTTTTT CASSPPMRGRNEKLFF
TRBJ1-2 NA NA TRBV2 TGTGCCAGCAGAGTCAGGAACTATGGCTACACCTTC CASRVRNYGYTF
TRBJ1-1 TRBD1 NA TRBV7-2 TGTGCCAGCAGCTCGTCAGGGGGTACTGAAGCTTTCTTT CASSSSGGTEAFF
TRBJ2-2 NA NA TRBV5-1 TGCGCCAGCAGCTTTACAGGGAACACCGGGGAGCTGTTTTTT CASSFTGNTGELFF
TRBJ2-5 TRBD2 once TRBV4-1 TGCGCCAGCAGCCACCGCTGGACTAGCGGGAGGGGAGAGACCCAGTACTTC CASSHRWTSGRGETQYF
TRBJ1-6 TRBD1 NA TRBV11-2 TGTGCCAGCAGCTTAGCAGGGGGGACCTATAATTCACCCCTCCACTTT CASSLAGGTYNSPLHF
TRBJ1-1 NA NA TRBV7-2 TGTGCCAGCAGCTTATCCGCAGGGTCGAACACTGAAGCTTTCTTT CASSLSAGSNTEAFF
TRBJ2-3 TRBD2 NA TRBV10-2 TGCGCCAGCAGTTCCCCAACTAGCGGGAGCCCGTCAGATACGCAGTATTTT CASSSPTSGSPSDTQYF
TRBJ1-5 NA NA TRBV2 TGTGCCAGCAGGGAACAGGGAATTAGCAATCAGCCCCAGCATTTT CASREQGISNQPQHF
TRBJ2-5 NA NA TRBV5-5 TGTGCCAGCAGCCAACCCCTAGCGCTCCAAGAGACCCAGTACTTC CASSQPLALQETQYF
TRBJ2-1 NA few TRBV18 TGTGCCAGCTCACCACCGTCCGGGGGCTCCTACAATGAGCAGTTCTTC CASSPPSGGSYNEQFF
TRBJ2-1 NA NA TRBV6-5 TGTGCCAGCAGTTACTCGAGTAGTTCCAATGAGCAGTTCTTC CASSYSSSSNEQFF
TRBJ1-1 TRBD1 NA TRBV5-4 TGTGCCAGCAGCCCTACAGGGGATACTGAAGCTTTCTTT CASSPTGDTEAFF
TRBJ2-2 NA NA TRBV11-2 TGTGCCAGCAACCCAATAGGTACAGCCTCCACCGGGGAGCTGTTTTTT CASNPIGTASTGELFF
TRBJ2-3 TRBD1 NA TRBV10-1 TGCGCCAGCAGCGAAATCGTCGGGACAGTCGCGTATTTT CASSEIVGTVAYF
TRBJ1-2 TRBD1 few TRBV11-2 TGTGCCAGCAGCTCAATCTACAGGGGCTCCTATGGCTACACCTTC CASSSIYRGSYGYTF
TRBJ2-2 NA NA TRBV19 TGTGCCAGTATGATAGGGGGTAACACCGGGGAGCTGTTTTTT CASMIGGNTGELFF
TRBJ2-3 NA NA TRBV5-4 TGTGCCACCCATATCGCGCTCACAGATACGCAGTATTTT CATHIALTDTQYF
TRBJ1-4 TRBD1 NA TRBV28 TGTGCCAGCAGTTCCGCAGGGGGGCATCTAGGCGAAAAACTGTTTTTT CASSSAGGHLGEKLFF
TRBJ1-5 NA NA TRBV18 TGTGCCAGCTCACCACCGGAGGCCAGCGGACAGCCCCAGCATTTT CASSPPEASGQPQHF
TRBJ1-2 TRBD1 NA TRBV7-8 TGTGCCAGCACAGGGACAGGGAACTATGGCTACACCTTC CASTGTGNYGYTF
TRBJ2-3 NA NA TRBV29-1 TGCAGCACCTTAGGAGTTGGCGATAGCACAGATACGCAGTATTTT CSTLGVGDSTDTQYF
TRBJ1-4 NA NA TRBV28 TGTGCCAGCAGTTTGACCGGGTACCGTGAAAAACTGTTTTTT CASSLTGYREKLFF
TRBJ1-1 NA NA TRBV5-4 TGTGCCAGCAGCTTGAGTGGAGAGGTAGCTTTCTTT CASSLSGEVAFF
TRBJ1-5 NA NA TRBV28 TGTGCCAGCAGTTTATTATCCCCAAGGGCAGGACATAGCAATCAGCCCCAGCATTTT CASSLLSPRAGHSNQPQHF
TRBJ1-3 TRBD1 once TRBV4-1 TGCGCCAGCAGCCAAGTAAGGATCATCAGGGGGGCTGGAAACACCATATATTTT CASSQVRIIRGAGNTIYF
TRBJ1-1 NA NA TRBV11-3 TGTGCCAGCAGCTTAGGGGCCCCTGAAGCTTTCTTT CASSLGAPEAFF
TRBJ2-1 TRBD1 NA TRBV18 TGTGCCAGCTCGGGACAGGGGGTCTACAATGAGCAGTTCTTC CASSGQGVYNEQFF
TRBJ1-5 NA NA TRBV13 TGTGCCAGCAGCTTGCCTTCCCGAGATCAGCCCCAGCATTTT CASSLPSRDQPQHF
TRBJ2-7 TRBD2 NA TRBV24-1 TGTGCCACCAGTGATGCGACTAGCCAGACCTACGAGCGGTACTTC CATSDATSQTYERYF
TRBJ2-5 TRBD1 NA TRBV9 TGTGCCAGCAGCATCTCCGGGACAGGGGGTGAGGAGACCCAGTACTTC CASSISGTGGEETQYF
TRBJ2-1 NA NA TRBV28 TGTGCCAGCAGCGGTATACTAGCCAATGAGCAGTTCTTC CASSGILANEQFF
TRBJ1-1 NA once TRBV7-9 TGTGCCAGCAGCTTAGGCCAGGGTGTTGAAGCTTTCTTT CASSLGQGVEAFF
TRBJ2-1 NA NA TRBV28 TGTGCCAGCAGTTTAGGTGGGAGTATCTACAATGAGCAGTTCTTC CASSLGGSIYNEQFF
TRBJ1-5 NA once TRBV4-1 TGCGCCAGCAGCCAAGATGTCAGGGGCAATCAGCCCCAGCATTTT CASSQDVRGNQPQHF
TRBJ2-5 TRBD1 NA TRBV13 TGTGCCAGCAGCTTAGGCAGGGGGTTTAACGTTGAGACCCAGTACTTC CASSLGRGFNVETQYF
TRBJ2-3 NA NA TRBV3-1/TRBV3-2 TGTGCCAGCAGCCAAGCAGGTGCTGATACGCAGTATTTT CASSQAGADTQYF
TRBJ1-2 NA NA TRBV19 TGTGCCAGTAGTATTTCTCTTCTCTATGGCTACACCTTC CASSISLLYGYTF
TRBJ1-5 NA NA TRBV28 TGTGCCAGCGGGGGCGAAGTCTCGAGGCCCCAGCATTTT CASGGEVSRPQHF